This is a list of T cell receptor beta chains from one sample in a study of blood T cell repertoires in COVID-19. Assay: immunoSEQ multiplex PCR; the TCRdb copy retains only in-frame clones and omits some. This table holds 320,000 or so clones, roughly 87% found once. Sequenced: PBMCs or T cells enriched from blood (not recorded which). All receptors come from a woman aged 25 to 39 who had recovered from COVID-19. Each CDR3 is given with its conserved first and last residue. D genes are given only for firm matches. Not every row has a clone size; where given, it reads once, few, many or a size class.

>.|TRBJ2-3|TRBD2|TRBV5-1
CASSLVKRGSTDTQYF
TGCGCCAGCAGCTTGGTTAAGCGGGGGTCCACAGATACGCAGTATTTT
>once|TRBJ2-2|TRBD2|TRBV5-1
CASRAPGLAGLANTGELFF
TGCGCCAGTAGAGCCCCGGGACTAGCGGGTTTGGCGAACACCGGGGAGCTGTTTTTT
>.|TRBJ2-7|.|TRBV9
CASSPGGAYEQYF
TGTGCCAGCAGCCCCGGGGGAGCCTACGAGCAGTACTTC
>.|TRBJ1-6|.|TRBV27
CASSPDSNYNSPLHF
TGTGCCAGCAGCCCGGACAGCAACTATAATTCACCCCTCCACTTT
>.|TRBJ2-2|.|TRBV3-1/TRBV3-2
CASSQEAVGNTGELFF
TGTGCCAGCAGCCAAGAAGCTGTTGGGAACACCGGGGAGCTGTTTTTT
>.|TRBJ1-2|.|TRBV10-3
CAISGQQGYGYTF
TGTGCCATCAGTGGACAACAAGGCTATGGCTACACCTTC
>.|TRBJ1-4|TRBD1|TRBV4-1
CASSQAGTADEKLFF
TGCGCCAGCAGCCAAGCCGGGACAGCAGATGAAAAACTGTTTTTT
>.|TRBJ2-3|TRBD2|TRBV10-1
CASSGAPAGGRSGGSSTDTQYF
TGCGCCAGCAGTGGAGCGCCCGCGGGCGGTAGGAGCGGGGGATCTAGCACAGATACGCAGTATTTT
>.|TRBJ1-6|TRBD1|TRBV5-1
CASSLSGQGGYNSPLHF
TGCGCCAGCAGCTTGTCCGGACAGGGGGGATATAATTCACCCCTCCACTTT
>.|TRBJ1-5|TRBD1|TRBV11-2
CASSFGTGGNQPQHF
TGTGCCAGCAGCTTTGGCACAGGGGGCAATCAGCCCCAGCATTTT
>.|TRBJ1-4|.|TRBV28
CASSFGQWNEKLFF
TGTGCCAGCAGTTTTGGTCAGTGGAATGAAAAACTGTTTTTT
>.|TRBJ1-2|TRBD1|TRBV5-6
CASSYETGVTSYGYTF
TGTGCCAGCAGCTACGAAACAGGGGTCACTTCCTATGGCTACACCTTC
>once|TRBJ1-2|.|TRBV7-9
CASSPSLGGESYGYTF
TGTGCCAGCAGCCCCTCGCTTGGGGGGGAAAGCTATGGCTACACCTTC
>.|TRBJ1-5|.|TRBV5-8
CASSPLSSNQPQHF
TGTGCCAGCAGCCCCTTGTCCAGCAATCAGCCCCAGCATTTT
>.|TRBJ2-2|.|TRBV28
CASSFQAVNTGELFF
TGTGCCAGCAGTTTTCAGGCTGTGAACACCGGGGAGCTGTTTTTT
>.|TRBJ1-5|.|TRBV27
CASTWGGSNQPQHF
TGTGCCAGCACCTGGGGGGGAAGCAATCAGCCCCAGCATTTT
>once|TRBJ2-5|TRBD1|TRBV5-1
CASSGQGGPETQYF
TGCGCCAGCTCGGGACAGGGCGGTCCAGAGACCCAGTACTTC
>.|TRBJ2-6|.|TRBV5-4
CASSFPLGPSGANVLTF
TGTGCCAGCAGCTTTCCTCTAGGCCCCTCTGGGGCCAACGTCCTGACTTTC
>.|TRBJ1-1|.|TRBV13
CASSLSSSRAFF
TGTGCCAGCAGCTTAAGCTCTAGTAGAGCTTTCTTT
>.|TRBJ1-2|.|TRBV6-6
CASGGTIKTDYTF
TGTGCCAGCGGGGGGACGATAAAAACGGACTACACCTTC
>.|TRBJ2-7|.|TRBV20-1
CSAYQGYEQYF
TGCAGTGCCTACCAGGGCTACGAGCAGTACTTC
>.|TRBJ1-2|.|TRBV28
CASTVGAPLYGYTF
TGTGCCAGCACCGTAGGGGCTCCTCTATATGGCTACACCTTC
>.|TRBJ2-7|TRBD1|TRBV30
CAWSPGQGAGEQYF
TGTGCCTGGAGTCCGGGACAGGGGGCGGGCGAGCAGTACTTC
>.|TRBJ2-7|TRBD2|TRBV6-5
CASSSSGGANEQYF
TGTGCCAGCAGTTCGAGCGGGGGGGCCAACGAGCAGTACTTC
>.|TRBJ2-1|TRBD2|TRBV10-3
CAISESSGGAVNEQFF
TGTGCCATCAGTGAATCCAGCGGGGGGGCCGTGAATGAGCAGTTCTTC
>.|TRBJ2-7|.|TRBV18
CASSPITGTEQYF
TGTGCCAGCTCACCAATTACAGGGACCGAGCAGTACTTC
>.|TRBJ1-2|TRBD1|TRBV2
CASSIAGGDYGYTF
TGTGCCAGCTCCATTGCAGGGGGCGACTATGGCTACACCTTC
>.|TRBJ1-5|.|TRBV30
CAWSQGVTVSNQPQHF
TGTGCCTGGAGTCAAGGGGTCACCGTTAGCAATCAGCCCCAGCATTTT
>.|TRBJ1-6|.|TRBV7-9
CASSLGGSSPLHF
TGTGCCAGCAGCTTAGGCGGTTCTTCACCCCTCCACTTT
>few|TRBJ1-1|.|TRBV19
CASSPGNTEAFF
TGTGCCAGTAGTCCCGGGAACACTGAAGCTTTCTTT
>.|TRBJ1-2|.|TRBV28
CASSFGLYGYTF
TGTGCCAGCAGTTTTGGCCTCTATGGCTACACCTTC
>.|TRBJ1-2|.|TRBV6-5
CASSYSEAGYGYTF
TGTGCCAGCAGTTACTCGGAGGCCGGCTATGGCTACACCTTC
>.|TRBJ2-3|.|TRBV11-3
CASSSTDTQYF
TGTGCCAGCAGCTCGACAGATACGCAGTATTTT
>.|TRBJ1-5|TRBD1|TRBV6-6
CASSYSGQGNNQPQHF
TGTGCCAGCAGTTACTCAGGACAGGGGAACAATCAGCCCCAGCATTTT
>few|TRBJ2-7|.|TRBV28
CASSFAGPYEQYF
TGTGCCAGCAGTTTCGCGGGCCCCTACGAGCAGTACTTC
>.|TRBJ2-1|.|TRBV2
CASVPIGAGADYNEQFF
TGTGCCAGCGTCCCTATTGGTGCGGGGGCCGACTACAATGAGCAGTTCTTC
>.|TRBJ1-1|TRBD1|TRBV4-3
CASSQVTGGTEAFF
TGCGCCAGCAGCCAAGTGACAGGGGGAACTGAAGCTTTCTTT
>few|TRBJ1-2|TRBD1|TRBV28
CASSKTGGVYGYTF
TGTGCCAGCAGTAAGACAGGGGGCGTCTATGGCTACACCTTC
>once|TRBJ2-2|.|TRBV6-1
CASSEQGPNTGELFF
TGTGCCAGCAGTGAACAGGGGCCGAACACCGGGGAGCTGTTTTTT
>.|TRBJ2-5|TRBD2|TRBV2
CASSEITSGGAGETQYF
TGTGCCAGCAGTGAAATTACTAGCGGGGGGGCCGGTGAGACCCAGTACTTC
>.|TRBJ1-5|.|TRBV19
CASSPKTPRGNQPQHF
TGTGCCAGTAGTCCAAAGACACCCCGGGGTAATCAGCCCCAGCATTTT
>.|TRBJ2-6|TRBD1|TRBV28
CASSSPIHRRQGAAGANVLTF
TGTGCCAGCAGTTCCCCCATTCATCGTCGCCAGGGGGCAGCTGGGGCCAACGTCCTGACTTTC
>.|TRBJ1-4|.|TRBV5-4
CASSTRTGTAEKLFF
TGTGCCAGCAGCACACGTACAGGGACGGCTGAAAAACTGTTTTTT
>.|TRBJ2-3|.|TRBV18
CASSQNGGGAPDTQYF
TGTGCCAGCTCCCAGAACGGGGGTGGGGCACCAGATACGCAGTATTTT
>.|TRBJ1-2|TRBD1|TRBV19
CASSSGQGDGYGYTF
TGTGCCAGTAGTTCGGGACAGGGGGACGGCTATGGCTACACCTTC
>.|TRBJ1-1|.|TRBV18
CASSPGQNTEAFF
TGTGCCAGCTCACCTGGACAGAACACTGAAGCTTTCTTT
>.|TRBJ2-7|.|TRBV9
CASSGGRNSYEQYF
TGTGCCAGCAGCGGAGGGCGGAACTCCTACGAGCAGTACTTC
>.|TRBJ1-2|TRBD1|TRBV19
CASSPGTGGYTF
TGTGCCAGTAGTCCCGGGACAGGGGGCTACACCTTC
>.|TRBJ1-1|.|TRBV28
CASSSGGDSNTEAFF
TGTGCCAGCAGTTCTGGCGGAGATTCGAACACTGAAGCTTTCTTT
>.|TRBJ1-6|.|TRBV28
CASRVTGRGSPLHF
TGTGCCAGCAGGGTGACAGGCAGGGGTTCACCCCTCCACTTT
>.|TRBJ1-6|.|TRBV4-3
CASSQREVSTAGRSYNSPLHF
TGCGCCAGCAGCCAGAGGGAGGTATCGACGGCGGGCAGGTCCTATAATTCACCCCTCCACTTT
>.|TRBJ2-1|TRBD2|TRBV27
CASSLSAGGRDEQFF
TGTGCCAGCAGTTTATCAGCGGGGGGGAGGGATGAGCAGTTCTTC
>.|TRBJ2-2|.|TRBV27
CASNPLPGPTGELFF
TGTGCCAGCAACCCCCTCCCAGGGCCCACCGGGGAGCTGTTTTTT
>.|TRBJ2-1|TRBD1|TRBV6-5
CASSYGTAEPYNEQFF
TGTGCCAGCAGTTACGGGACAGCCGAACCCTACAATGAGCAGTTCTTC
>.|TRBJ1-5|TRBD1|TRBV3-1/TRBV3-2
CASSQWGQGAGQPQHF
TGTGCCAGCAGCCAGTGGGGACAGGGGGCTGGGCAGCCCCAGCATTTT
>once|TRBJ2-1|.|TRBV11-3
CASSLRGAYNEQFF
TGTGCCAGCAGCTTACGGGGGGCGTACAATGAGCAGTTCTTC
>.|TRBJ1-2|TRBD1|TRBV29-1
CSVVGQGPLGGYTF
TGCAGCGTTGTCGGACAGGGACCACTCGGGGGCTACACCTTC
>.|TRBJ2-5|.|TRBV2
CASSYQTPQETQYF
TGTGCCAGCAGTTATCAGACTCCCCAAGAGACCCAGTACTTC
>.|TRBJ2-5|.|TRBV12-3/TRBV12-4
CASSLNPGETQYF
TGTGCCAGCAGTTTAAATCCGGGAGAGACCCAGTACTTC